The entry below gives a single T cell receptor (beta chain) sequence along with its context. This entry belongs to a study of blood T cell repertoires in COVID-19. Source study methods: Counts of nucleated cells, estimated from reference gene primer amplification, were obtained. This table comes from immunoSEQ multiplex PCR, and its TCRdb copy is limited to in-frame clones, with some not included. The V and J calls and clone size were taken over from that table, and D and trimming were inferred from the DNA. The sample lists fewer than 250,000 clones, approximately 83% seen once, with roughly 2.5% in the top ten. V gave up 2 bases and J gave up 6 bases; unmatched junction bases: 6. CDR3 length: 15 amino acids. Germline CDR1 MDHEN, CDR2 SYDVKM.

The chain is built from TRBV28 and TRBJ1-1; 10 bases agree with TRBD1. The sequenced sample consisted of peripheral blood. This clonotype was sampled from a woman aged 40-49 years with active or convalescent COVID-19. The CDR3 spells CASSLGQGEGAEAFF. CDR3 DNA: TGTGCCAGCAGTTTAGGACAGGGGGAAGGGGCTGAAGCTTTCTTT.